Described below is a single TCR beta chain sequence and its context. The length of the CDR3 is 13 residues. Trimming took 7 bases from V and 4 from J, leaving 11 bases between them. The table came from immunoSEQ multiplex PCR; TCRdb's copy has only in-frame clones and leaves some out. The table lists 84,000 or so clones, roughly 88% of them singletons. These data come from a study of T cell responses to AZD1222 COVID-19 vaccine. This rearrangement joins TRBV23-1 to TRBJ1-3; TRBD1 is a possible D gene (5 bases). TRBV23-1 is annotated as an ORF whose role is uncertain. The sequences come from peripheral blood, collected on day 0 of AZD1222 vaccination. This receptor was obtained from an adult in good health. The CDR3 sequence is CASKIRDGNTIYF. The CDR3 DNA is TGCGCCAGCAAGATCAGGGACGGAAACACCATATATTTT.